This T cell receptor beta chain derives from a study of regulatory T cells in long-lasting Graves disease. Study-level results: New patients shared approximately 970 public clonotypes, and persistent patients shared more, with under 3,500. With persistent disease, TRBV28, TRBJ1-2 and TRBJ2-5 were the favored segments.

Arm-PCR with iRepertoire HTBI primers amplified the CDR3 regions for these TCR beta libraries. One entry per CDR3 protein results from TCRdb running MiXCR on the multiplex PCR reads. The data contain approximately 350,000 distinct CDR3 sequences, about a sixth of them seen just once; the ten biggest clones take up just over 20%. With respect to this clonotype: Its target is not known.

This CDR3 spans 15 amino acids. Germline V gene lookup returns CDR1 SGHAT and CDR2 FQNNGV. Trimming shortened V by 5 bases and J by 4 bases, and 17 bases separated the two germline ends. The sample's time point: newly diagnosed GD, antithyroid drugs for less than 3 months. From PBMCs, RNA was extracted and then used to make the TCR library. These data also featured in a second study, about T cells in Graves' hyperthyroidism and ophthalmopathy. That source adds: Hyperthyroidism had been newly diagnosed in patients aged 18 to 65, and its duration was under 2 months. HTBI primers drove first-round RT-PCR of the TCR CDR3.

The TCR originated in a woman aged 18-35 years with Graves disease. The gene calls are TRBV11-2 and TRBJ1-1; tentatively, D is TRBD1 (6 bases). This material consisted of peripheral blood mononuclear cells (PBMCs), taken at new diagnosis, from a patient treated with antithyroid drugs. CDR3 sequence reads: CASSLLGGRGTEAFF. CDR3 nucleotides: TGTGCCAGCAGCCTTCTCGGGGGCCGGGGCACTGAAGCTTTCTTT.